This is a list of T cell receptor beta chains from one sample in a study of OX40 agonist ivuxolimab in advanced cancers. Produced via immunoSEQ multiplex PCR; TCRdb's table is partial and in-frame only. The sample shows over 9,000 clones, 75% to 85% of them seen only once. The starting material was CD4+ or CD8+ T cells sorted from blood, obtained in a trial of the OX40 agonist ivuxolimab. The origin of the receptors is an adult with an advanced solid tumor such as melanoma, head and neck, liver or kidney cancer. CDR3s include the opening cysteine and the closing phenylalanine or tryptophan. D genes are given only for firm matches. Clone sizes are given selectively: once, few, many, or a class where the clone is expanded.

TRBJ2-3,.,TRBV4-2,TRBD2,TGTGCCAGCAGCTTCGGGACTAGCGGCACAGATACGCAGTATTTT,CASSFGTSGTDTQYF
TRBJ2-7,.,TRBV30,TRBD1,TGTGCCTGGAGCCCCGGGACAGGGCGAGCCTACGAGCAGTACTTC,CAWSPGTGRAYEQYF
TRBJ2-7,.,TRBV6-5,TRBD1,TGTGCCAGCAGTTCCCGGGACAGCCCAGGAGAGCAGTACTTC,CASSSRDSPGEQYF
TRBJ2-1,.,TRBV2,TRBD1,TGTGCCAGCACAACGTTCCCGGGGACAGCTACCAATGAGCAGTTCTTC,CASTTFPGTATNEQFF
TRBJ2-7,.,TRBV7-9,TRBD1,TGTGCCAGCAGCCCATCCGGGACAGGGGTCTACGAGCAGTACTTC,CASSPSGTGVYEQYF
TRBJ2-7,.,TRBV5-1,.,TGCGCCAGCAGCTTCTACACAGGGTCGAGGAACGAGCAGTACTTC,CASSFYTGSRNEQYF
TRBJ1-5,.,TRBV27,.,TGTGCCAGCAGCATGACAGGTTTCGGCAATCAGCCCCAGCATTTT,CASSMTGFGNQPQHF
TRBJ1-5,few,TRBV4-1,.,TGCGCCAGCAGCCAAGAGGGGGGGGATTGGCCCCAGCATTTT,CASSQEGGDWPQHF
TRBJ2-7,few,TRBV7-9,TRBD1,TGTGCCAGCATCCCCCGGACAGGGAGGCACGAGCAGTACTTC,CASIPRTGRHEQYF
TRBJ2-1,.,TRBV6-1,TRBD2,TGTGCCAGCAGTGAAATAGCGGGAGGGTACAATGAGCAGTTCTTC,CASSEIAGGYNEQFF
TRBJ1-1,once,TRBV6-1,.,TGTGCCAGCAGTGAGCCGGGGACGGTGAACACTGAAGCTTTCTTT,CASSEPGTVNTEAFF
TRBJ1-1,.,TRBV7-9,.,TGTGCCGGCAGCCCAGAATCCACTGAAGCTTTCTTT,CAGSPESTEAFF
TRBJ1-1,.,TRBV13,.,TGTGCCAGCAGCTTTGGGAACACTGAAGCTTTCTTT,CASSFGNTEAFF
TRBJ2-2,.,TRBV19,.,TGTGCCAGTAGTATGACGGGGGCGACCGGGGAGCTGTTTTTT,CASSMTGATGELFF
TRBJ2-5,.,TRBV2,TRBD2,TGTGCCACCTTGTCGGGACTAGCGGAGACCCAGTACTTC,CATLSGLAETQYF
TRBJ2-2,medium-sized,TRBV6-4,.,TGTGCCAGCAGTTTTGGGACGAACACCGGGGAGCTGTTTTTT,CASSFGTNTGELFF
TRBJ2-2,.,TRBV10-1,.,TGCGCCAGCAGTGTAGGAACCGGGGAGCTGTTTTTT,CASSVGTGELFF
TRBJ2-5,.,TRBV7-6,.,TGTGCCAGCAGCTTAGCCGACAGTACCGTGGGCGCTGAGACCCAGTACTTC,CASSLADSTVGAETQYF
TRBJ1-2,.,TRBV10-3,.,TGTGCCATCAGTGAGCCAGGGGAGGACTATGGCTACACCTTC,CAISEPGEDYGYTF
TRBJ2-5,.,TRBV11-1,TRBD2,TGTGCCAGCAGCGCGACTAGCGGGGGACAGACCCAGTACTTC,CASSATSGGQTQYF
TRBJ2-2,.,TRBV30,TRBD1,TGTGCCTGGTGGACAGGGCGGGCCGGGGAGCTGTTTTTT,CAWWTGRAGELFF
TRBJ2-7,.,TRBV4-1,.,TGCGCCACGTGGCCGGGCCGTGGTAGTGAGCAGTACTTC,CATWPGRGSEQYF
TRBJ2-5,.,TRBV11-2,.,TGTGCCAGCAGCTTAGAGAGGGAGACCCAGTACTTC,CASSLERETQYF
TRBJ2-7,.,TRBV6-5,.,TGTGCCAGCAGTCGACAGGAATACTACGAGCAGTACTTC,CASSRQEYYEQYF
TRBJ1-4,.,TRBV7-9,.,TGTGCCAGCAGCTCAGAGAGGAGTGTGCCAAATGAAAAACTGTTTTTT,CASSSERSVPNEKLFF
TRBJ2-7,.,TRBV7-9,TRBD1,TGTGCCAGCAGCCCCGCTCAGGGGGCCCCTAACTACGAGCAGTACTTC,CASSPAQGAPNYEQYF
TRBJ2-7,medium-sized,TRBV5-6,.,TGTGCCAGCAGCTTGTTGTCAGGCTCCTACGAGCAGTACTTC,CASSLLSGSYEQYF
TRBJ2-3,.,TRBV19,TRBD2,TGTGCCAGTAGTATTGACCGGACTAGCGGGAACACAGATACGCAGTATTTT,CASSIDRTSGNTDTQYF
TRBJ2-5,.,TRBV6-4,TRBD2,TGTGCCAGCAGTGAACTAGCGGGTGAACAAGAGACCCAGTACTTC,CASSELAGEQETQYF
TRBJ2-2,.,TRBV29-1,TRBD2,TGCAGCGTTGATGGTCTAGCGGAGGGGGAGCTGTTTTTT,CSVDGLAEGELFF
TRBJ2-1,.,TRBV5-4,.,TGTGCCAGCAGCTTCTACCCTGGTGAGCAGTTCTTC,CASSFYPGEQFF
TRBJ2-5,.,TRBV5-5,.,TGTGCCAGCAGCTTTCGGCGGAACCAAGAGACCCAGTACTTC,CASSFRRNQETQYF
TRBJ2-7,.,TRBV6-5,TRBD1,TGTGCCAGCAGTTACACGGACAGGGGAACCTACGAGCAGTACTTC,CASSYTDRGTYEQYF
TRBJ1-2,.,TRBV5-4,.,TGTGCCAGCAGCTCACAGGTCCTGGATGGCTACACCTTC,CASSSQVLDGYTF
TRBJ1-4,medium-sized,TRBV4-1,.,TGCGCCAGCAGCCAAGATTTGGATTTGGGTTATGAAAAACTGTTTTTT,CASSQDLDLGYEKLFF
TRBJ2-1,.,TRBV5-1,.,TGCGCCAGCAGCTTGGCTTGGGGGAGCTCCTACAATGAGCAGTTCTTC,CASSLAWGSSYNEQFF
TRBJ1-1,few,TRBV18,.,TGTGCCAGCTCGCTGACGGTCACTGAAGCTTTCTTT,CASSLTVTEAFF
TRBJ1-1,.,TRBV6-6,.,TGTGCCAGCAGTACGGGGGAGAACACTGAAGCTTTCTTT,CASSTGENTEAFF
TRBJ1-2,few,TRBV5-4,.,TGTGCCAGCAGCGCGGTGGTTTTGGGGGCTTATGGCTACACCTTC,CASSAVVLGAYGYTF
TRBJ2-7,.,TRBV6-1,TRBD2,TGTGCCAGCAGCTTAGAAGCGGGAGGGCCCCACGAGCAGTACTTC,CASSLEAGGPHEQYF
TRBJ1-1,few,TRBV30,.,TGTGCCTGGAGCGGAGTCCCTCCAGGGAATTTCTTT,CAWSGVPPGNFF
TRBJ1-2,.,TRBV6-6,.,TGTGCCAGCACGAGCGGCCTCTATGGCTACACCTTC,CASTSGLYGYTF
TRBJ1-2,.,TRBV11-3,.,TGTGCCAGCAGCCCCACGGGGAAGGGCTATGGCTACACCTTC,CASSPTGKGYGYTF
TRBJ2-5,.,TRBV5-6,.,TGTGCCAGCAGCTTGGAGCCAGGGTTGAGGGAGACCCAGTACTTC,CASSLEPGLRETQYF
TRBJ2-2,.,TRBV6-4,.,TGTGCCAGCAGTGAGTCCGGGGTCGGGGAGCTGTTTTTT,CASSESGVGELFF
TRBJ1-2,few,TRBV27,.,TGTGCCAGCGCTAAATACTCTAACTATGGCTACACCTTC,CASAKYSNYGYTF
TRBJ1-2,.,TRBV5-4,.,TGTGCCAGCAGCTCAAGTACCAGGGTAGTAAGGGATGGCTACACCTTC,CASSSSTRVVRDGYTF
TRBJ2-7,.,TRBV6-1,.,TGTGCCAGCAGTGAAGCCACAGGGTGGGACTCCTACGAGCAGTACTTC,CASSEATGWDSYEQYF
TRBJ1-4,.,TRBV4-1,.,TGCGCCAACAGCCCCGCCGGGCAGAATAATGAAAAACTGTTTTTT,CANSPAGQNNEKLFF
TRBJ2-1,.,TRBV10-3,.,TGTGCCGCTGCCGGTGCCAATGAGCAGTTCTTC,CAAAGANEQFF
TRBJ1-1,.,TRBV27,.,TGTGCCAGCAGTCCCCTATGGGGGCCTGGGAACACTGAAGCTTTCTTT,CASSPLWGPGNTEAFF
TRBJ2-4,.,TRBV5-1,.,TGCGCCAGCAGCTTGGTCGCAGAAAACATTCAGTACTTC,CASSLVAENIQYF
TRBJ2-5,.,TRBV7-9,.,TGTGCCAGCAGCTTAGCCGAGACCCAGTACTTC,CASSLAETQYF
TRBJ2-2,.,TRBV6-5,.,TGTGCCAGCAGTTACGGAGAGAACACCGGGGAGCTGTTTTTT,CASSYGENTGELFF
TRBJ2-6,few,TRBV6-1,TRBD2,TGTGCCACCAGTGATGGACTAGCGGGAGCCTGGGCCAACGTCCTGACTTTC,CATSDGLAGAWANVLTF
TRBJ2-1,.,TRBV6-1,.,TGCGCCAGCAGCGCCGGGGGTATCGAGCAGTTCTTC,CASSAGGIEQFF
TRBJ1-5,.,TRBV6-6,.,TGTGCCAGCATGAAGGGCAATCAGCCCCAGCATTTT,CASMKGNQPQHF